These T cell receptor beta chains were read from a single sample in a study of blood T cells in healthy people across ages. MiXCR, applied by TCRdb to the 5' RACE reads, yields one record per CDR3 protein. The sample lists hundreds of thousands of distinct CDR3 sequences; more than 45% were seen once. The sample taken for sequencing was blood. All receptors derive from a man between 25 and 39 years old in good health. The CDR3 runs from the conserved cysteine through the conserved F or W. Each record gives: V gene, J gene, clone size, D gene, CDR3 DNA, CDR3 protein. A D gene is named only where the DNA matches it firmly. Clone size appears in some rows only: once, few, many, or a class for an expanded clone.

TRBV7-9	TRBJ2-5	-	TRBD1	TGTGCCAGCACCGAAGGGAGGACAGGGGTGGAGGAGCAGTACTTC	CASTEGRTGVEEQYF
TRBV28	TRBJ1-4	-	-	TGTGCCAGCAGTTATAGCTCAACTAATGAAAAACTGTTTTTT	CASSYSSTNEKLFF
TRBV6-6	TRBJ1-5	-	-	TGTGCCAGCAGTGTGCTAGGGGGGTATCAGCCCCAGCATTTT	CASSVLGGYQPQHF
TRBV4-2	TRBJ1-2	-	-	TGTGCCAGCAGCCAGGACGACAGCGGGGGCGCACTGGTTGGCTACACCTTC	CASSQDDSGGALVGYTF
TRBV20-1	TRBJ2-7	-	-	TGCAGTGCTAGCCGGCTGAACCCCTACGAGCAGTACTTC	CSASRLNPYEQYF
TRBV20-1	TRBJ2-1	-	-	TGCAGTGCTAGGCCGTTTTCAGGGTCCCCCAATGAGCAGTTCTTC	CSARPFSGSPNEQFF
TRBV29-1	TRBJ2-7	-	TRBD2	TGCAGCGTTGTAGCGGGGGCCTACGAGCAGTACTTC	CSVVAGAYEQYF
TRBV7-6	TRBJ1-6	-	-	TGTGCCAACAGCCTAAGGCAGAGCTCCTATAATTCACCCCTCCACTTT	CANSLRQSSYNSPLHF
TRBV7-2	TRBJ2-5	-	TRBD2	TGTGCCAGCAGCGTAAGACTAGCGGGAGGGCCGGTGGTAGAGACCCAGTACTTC	CASSVRLAGGPVVETQYF
TRBV21-1	TRBJ2-4	-	-	TGTGCCAGCAGCAAATCCGGGCCGAGACCTCAAGTCCAGTACTTC	CASSKSGPRPQVQYF
TRBV29-1	TRBJ2-2	few	TRBD1	TGCAGCGCAAGAGGACAGGGGAACACCGGGGAGCTGTTTTTT	CSARGQGNTGELFF
TRBV6-2/TRBV6-3	TRBJ2-5	few	TRBD1	TGTGCCAGCAGTCCGGACAGGGGTAAAGAGACCCAGTACTTC	CASSPDRGKETQYF
TRBV7-2	TRBJ1-2	-	-	TGTGCCAGCAGCTTAGCCAGCTATGGCTACACCTTC	CASSLASYGYTF
TRBV6-2/TRBV6-3	TRBJ2-1	-	TRBD1	TGTGCCAGCACCACAGGGGTCTACAATGAGCAGTTCTTC	CASTTGVYNEQFF
TRBV29-1	TRBJ2-1	-	TRBD2	TGCAGCGCAGTAAATCGACTAGCGGAGCTTTATCAGGGGAATGAGCAGTTCTTC	CSAVNRLAELYQGNEQFF
TRBV20-1	TRBJ2-1	-	TRBD2	TGCAGTGCTAGCAAAGCGGGGGGACTTTACAATGAGCAGTTCTTC	CSASKAGGLYNEQFF
TRBV7-9	TRBJ1-3	-	-	TGTGCCAGCAGCTTATGGTCGGCTCGGGGAAACACCATATATTTT	CASSLWSARGNTIYF
TRBV20-1	TRBJ2-5	once	TRBD2	TGCAGTGCTTTTTCACTAGCGGGAGCGAAAGAGACCCAGTACTTC	CSAFSLAGAKETQYF
TRBV7-2	TRBJ2-5	-	-	TGTGCCAGCGGGTGGTCGGAACGAGAGACCCAGTACTTC	CASGWSERETQYF
TRBV7-2	TRBJ2-3	-	TRBD2	TGTGCCAGCAGCTTAGTGCTAGCGGGGGTCAACGCACCAGACACAGATACGCAGTATTTT	CASSLVLAGVNAPDTDTQYF
TRBV10-3	TRBJ2-5	-	-	TGTGCCATCAAATCGGGGGCCCTAGAGGAGACCCAGTACTTC	CAIKSGALEETQYF
TRBV12-3/TRBV12-4	TRBJ2-2	-	-	TGTGCCAGCAGGGGAGTAAACACCGGGGAGCTGTTTTTT	CASRGVNTGELFF
TRBV11-2	TRBJ2-1	-	-	TGTGCCAGCAGCGTGAGGGGATGGGATGAGCAGTTCTTC	CASSVRGWDEQFF
TRBV6-5	TRBJ2-7	few	-	TGTGCCAGCAGTTACAATGCGATCCCCTACGAGCAGTACTTC	CASSYNAIPYEQYF
TRBV20-1	TRBJ2-4	few	-	TGCAGTGCTAGAGATGTACCGTTAGGCATTCAGTACTTC	CSARDVPLGIQYF
TRBV7-2	TRBJ1-3	few	TRBD1	TGTGCCAGCAGCCCACGGACAGGGAAATCTCTCTCTGGAAACACCATATATTTT	CASSPRTGKSLSGNTIYF
TRBV7-2	TRBJ2-1	-	TRBD2	TGTGTCAGCAGCCCCGAGAGTAGCGGGGGAGCCTACAATGAGCAGTTCTTC	CVSSPESSGGAYNEQFF
TRBV27	TRBJ2-7	-	TRBD2	TGTGCCAGCAGCGTAGGACTAGCGGGAAGGGGGTCCTACGAGCAGTACTTC	CASSVGLAGRGSYEQYF
TRBV5-4	TRBJ2-1	-	TRBD1	TGTGCCACCACGGCAAGGACAGGGGTCAATGAGCAGTTCTTC	CATTARTGVNEQFF
TRBV21-1	TRBJ2-5	-	-	TGTGCCAGCAGCAATCCAAGGGGGCAGGAGACCCAGTACTTC	CASSNPRGQETQYF
TRBV6-2/TRBV6-3	TRBJ2-7	-	-	TGTGCCAGCGGGGAACCAAGGGACGAGCAGTACTTC	CASGEPRDEQYF
TRBV4-3	TRBJ2-1	-	-	TGCGCCAGCAGCCAAGACAGGGATCTAAATGAGCAGTTCTTC	CASSQDRDLNEQFF
TRBV5-8	TRBJ2-7	-	-	TGTGCCAGCAGCGTGGGCCCTCTCTACGAGCAGTACTTC	CASSVGPLYEQYF
TRBV15	TRBJ2-5	-	TRBD1	TGTGCCACCAGCAGAGATCAGGTCAGGGGGCCGGAGACCCAGTACTTC	CATSRDQVRGPETQYF
TRBV4-1	TRBJ1-2	-	-	TGCGCCAGCAGCCAAGTCGGCGGGGGGGATGGCTACACCTTC	CASSQVGGGDGYTF
TRBV7-2	TRBJ1-5	-	-	TGTGCCAGCAGCTTAGACAGGGTTTCGGATCCCCAGCATTTT	CASSLDRVSDPQHF
TRBV20-1	TRBJ2-4	few	-	TGCAGTGCTAGCCCGCCCCCCGAAAACATTCAGTACTTC	CSASPPPENIQYF
TRBV4-3	TRBJ2-5	-	TRBD1	TGCGCCAGCAGCTTAGTCAGGGGGCTGGAGACCCAGTACTTC	CASSLVRGLETQYF
TRBV3-1	TRBJ1-2	-	-	TGTGCCAGCAGCCCGTCCGAGGGCGCGGGTGGCTACACCTTC	CASSPSEGAGGYTF
TRBV6-2/TRBV6-3	TRBJ2-1	-	TRBD2	TGTGCCAGCAGGACCTTAGCGGGTCTTTCCTACAATGAGCAGTTCTTC	CASRTLAGLSYNEQFF
TRBV28	TRBJ2-7	-	-	TGTGCCAGCAATTCTCGATACGAGCAGTACTTC	CASNSRYEQYF
TRBV7-2	TRBJ2-1	-	-	TGTGCCAGCAGGGGCCGTCCCTCCTACAATGAGCAGTTCTTC	CASRGRPSYNEQFF
TRBV12-3/TRBV12-4	TRBJ2-3	-	-	TGTGCCAGCAGTGCGACTGGCGATACGCAGTATTTT	CASSATGDTQYF
TRBV20-1	TRBJ1-1	-	-	TGCAGTGCTAGGCGGTTCCAGACTGAAGCTTTCTTT	CSARRFQTEAFF
TRBV10-3	TRBJ2-1	-	-	TGTGTCATCAGCCGCGAGCAGGCCTACAATGAGCAGTTCTTC	CVISREQAYNEQFF
TRBV11-3	TRBJ2-1	-	-	TGTGCCAACTTACCGACAGGCGTTGATTTTGGAATCAATGAGCAGTTCTTC	CANLPTGVDFGINEQFF
TRBV6-5	TRBJ1-2	-	-	TGTGCCAGCAGTACCCTAGACAGCTTCTATGGCTACACCTTC	CASSTLDSFYGYTF
TRBV12-3/TRBV12-4	TRBJ2-7	-	-	TGTGCCAGCAGTTTGCCCGAGAGCTCCTACGAGCAGTACTTC	CASSLPESSYEQYF
TRBV6-6	TRBJ1-1	-	TRBD1	TGTGCCAGCAGTTACACATTCGGACAGGTAATTCGAGAAGCTTTCTTT	CASSYTFGQVIREAFF